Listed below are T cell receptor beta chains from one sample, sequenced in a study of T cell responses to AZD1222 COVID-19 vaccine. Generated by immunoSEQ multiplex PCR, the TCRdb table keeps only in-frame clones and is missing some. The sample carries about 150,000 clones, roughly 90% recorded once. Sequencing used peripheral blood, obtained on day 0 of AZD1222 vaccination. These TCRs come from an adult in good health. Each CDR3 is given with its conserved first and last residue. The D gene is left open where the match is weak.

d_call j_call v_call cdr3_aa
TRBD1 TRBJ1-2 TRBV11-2 CASSLLPGDRLNYGYTF
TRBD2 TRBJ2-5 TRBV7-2 CASSFGGRVQETQYF
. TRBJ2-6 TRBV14 CASSQTLGRSISGANVLTF
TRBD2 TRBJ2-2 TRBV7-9 CASSLAKRLAVNTGELFF
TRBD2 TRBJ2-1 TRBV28 CASSLWVAGGPEQFF
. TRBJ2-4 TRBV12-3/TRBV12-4 CASSFMGAGIQYF
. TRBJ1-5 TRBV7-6 CASSPVRGGNQPQHF
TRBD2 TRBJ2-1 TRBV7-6 CASSFPSGANSYNEQFF
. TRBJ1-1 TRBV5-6 CASTPSTYPSNTEAFF
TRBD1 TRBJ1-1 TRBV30 CAWSAGQGFTEAFF
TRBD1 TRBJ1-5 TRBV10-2 CASSPSTGVGNQPQHF
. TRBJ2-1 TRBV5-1 CASSPPRGEQFF
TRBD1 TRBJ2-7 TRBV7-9 CASSPEVGQGDTYEQYF
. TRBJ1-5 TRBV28 CASSSGTQPQHF
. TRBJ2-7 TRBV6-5 CASNGRSYEQYF
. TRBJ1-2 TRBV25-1 CASSEEPGVYGYTF
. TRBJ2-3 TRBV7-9 CASSLAGPDSRLDTQYF
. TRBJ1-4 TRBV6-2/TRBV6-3 CASSYLGGNEKLFF
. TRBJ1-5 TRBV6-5 CASRPLPNQPQHF
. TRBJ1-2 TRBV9 CASSVGYGEASGGYTF
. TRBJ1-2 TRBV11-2 CASSSRQFYGYTF
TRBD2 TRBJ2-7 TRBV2 CASSRTSGGSEYF
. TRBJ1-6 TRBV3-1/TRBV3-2 CASSQFTGSPLHF
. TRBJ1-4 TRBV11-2 CASSLGFPRGANEKLFF
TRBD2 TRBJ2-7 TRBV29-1 CSVEGAGGPSYEQYF
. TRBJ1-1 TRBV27 CASTSGTLRDTEAFF
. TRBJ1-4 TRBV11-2 CASSLTPGNEKLFF
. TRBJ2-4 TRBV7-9 CASSAPDSLAKNIQYF
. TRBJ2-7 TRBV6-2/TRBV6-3 CASSTDSEQYF
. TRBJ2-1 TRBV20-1 CSATNNEQFF
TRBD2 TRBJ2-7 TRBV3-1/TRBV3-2 CASSQEWGRGSEQYF
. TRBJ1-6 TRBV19 CASSIRPGIDSPLHF
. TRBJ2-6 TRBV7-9 CASSPWDQSSGANVLTF
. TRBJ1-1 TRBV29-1 CSVGRDSNTEAFF
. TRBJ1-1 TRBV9 CASSASLTLPRTEAFF
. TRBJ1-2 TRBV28 CATGGVYGYTF
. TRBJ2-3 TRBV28 CASSFRTDTQYF
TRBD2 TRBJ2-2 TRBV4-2 CASSQEGLAGGRRAGELFF
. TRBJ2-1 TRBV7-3 CASSLTGGGQFF
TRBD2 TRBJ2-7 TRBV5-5 CASSRPGLADYEQYF
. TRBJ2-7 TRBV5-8 CASSLAAGEEQYF
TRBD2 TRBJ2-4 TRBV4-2 CASSRGLAGGPVDIQYF
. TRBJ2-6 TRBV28 CASSLPQGAMGANVLTF
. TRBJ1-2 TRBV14 CASSQQGNYGYTF
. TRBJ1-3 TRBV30 CAWGATGNTIYF